This T cell receptor (beta chain) stems from a study of blood T cell repertoires in COVID-19. Whole-study context: Sites across the United States, Italy and Spain contributed samples from acute and convalescent COVID-19. T cells, B-cell-depleted T cells, or PBMCs supplied cDNA or gDNA.

The V end was cut by 4 bases, the J end by 5 bases, with 15 bases between. The CDR3 is made up of 14 amino acids. Germline V gene data show CDR1 as MGHDK and CDR2 as SYGVNS. In the original processing: The authors estimated nucleated cell counts from reference gene primer amplification. Clones were sequenced by immunoSEQ multiplex PCR, and TCRdb holds only the in-frame ones, with some missing. The V and J calls and clone size come from that table; D and trimming were worked out from the DNA. The sample holds about 150,000 clones, 80% seen once. The chain employs TRBV25-1 and TRBJ2-7; possibly TRBD2 for D (5 bases). This clonotype was obtained from a man aged 55-75 years with active or convalescent COVID-19. Specimen: peripheral blood. This chain's CDR3 is CASSVPGSRNEQYF. CDR3 bases: TGTGCCAGCAGTGTTCCGGGGAGCAGGAACGAGCAGTACTTC.